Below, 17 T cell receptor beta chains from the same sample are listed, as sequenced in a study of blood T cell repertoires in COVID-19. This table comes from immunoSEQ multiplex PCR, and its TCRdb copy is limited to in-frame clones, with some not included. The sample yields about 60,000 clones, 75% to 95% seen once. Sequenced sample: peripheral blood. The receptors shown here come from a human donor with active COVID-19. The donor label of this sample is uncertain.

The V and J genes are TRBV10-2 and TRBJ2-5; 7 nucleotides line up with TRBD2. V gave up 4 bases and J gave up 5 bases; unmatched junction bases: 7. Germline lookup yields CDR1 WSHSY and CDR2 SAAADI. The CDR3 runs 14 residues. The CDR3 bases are TGCGCCAGCAGTGGCCTCGGGGGAGGGGAGACCCAGTACTTC. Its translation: CASSGLGGGETQYF.

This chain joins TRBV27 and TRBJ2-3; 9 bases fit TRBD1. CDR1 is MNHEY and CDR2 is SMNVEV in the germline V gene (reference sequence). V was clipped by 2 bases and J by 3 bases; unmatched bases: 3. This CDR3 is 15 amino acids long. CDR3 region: CASSLVQGATDTQYF. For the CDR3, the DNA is TGTGCCAGCAGTTTAGTACAGGGGGCTACAGATACGCAGTATTTT.

CDR3 residues: CASSQPGLAADEQFF. In nucleotides, the CDR3 is TGTGCCAGCAGCCAACCGGGACTAGCAGCCGATGAGCAGTTCTTC. This chain joins TRBV4-2 and TRBJ2-1; 9 bases align to TRBD2. Germline CDR1 is LGHNA and CDR2 is YNFKEQ. The length of the CDR3 is 15 residues. V lost 2 bases to trimming and J lost 8 bases; unmatched junction nucleotides: 7.

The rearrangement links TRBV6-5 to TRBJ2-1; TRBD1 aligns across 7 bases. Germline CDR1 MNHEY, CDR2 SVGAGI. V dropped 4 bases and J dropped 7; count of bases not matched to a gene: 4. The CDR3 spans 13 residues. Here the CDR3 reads CASSSLQGNEQFF. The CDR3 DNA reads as TGTGCCAGCAGTTCGCTACAGGGGAATGAGCAGTTCTTC.

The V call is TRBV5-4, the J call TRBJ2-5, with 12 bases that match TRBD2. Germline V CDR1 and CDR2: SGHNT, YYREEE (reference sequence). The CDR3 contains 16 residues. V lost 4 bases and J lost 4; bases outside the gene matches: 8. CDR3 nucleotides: TGTGCCAGCAGCCCGAGACTAGCGGGAGCCGGAGAGACCCAGTACTTC. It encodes CASSPRLAGAGETQYF. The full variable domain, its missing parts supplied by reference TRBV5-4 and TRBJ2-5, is ETGVTQSPTHLIKTRGQQVTLRCSSQSGHNTVSWYQQALGQGPQFIFQYYREEENGRGNFPPRFSGLQFPNYSSELNVNALELDDSALYLCASSPRLAGAGETQYFGPGTRLLVL.

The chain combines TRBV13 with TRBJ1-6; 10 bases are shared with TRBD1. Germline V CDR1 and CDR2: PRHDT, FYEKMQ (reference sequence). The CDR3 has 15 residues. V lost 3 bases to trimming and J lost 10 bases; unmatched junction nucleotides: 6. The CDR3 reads CASSFSGTGVSPLHF. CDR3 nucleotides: TGTGCCAGCAGCTTTAGTGGGACAGGGGTCTCACCCCTCCACTTT.

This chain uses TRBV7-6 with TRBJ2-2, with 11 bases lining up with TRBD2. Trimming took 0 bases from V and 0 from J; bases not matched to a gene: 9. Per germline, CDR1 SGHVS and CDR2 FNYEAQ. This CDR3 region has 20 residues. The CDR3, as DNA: TGTGCCAGCAGCTTAGCGCTGGTAGCGGGGGGGAATACGAACACCGGGGAGCTGTTTTTT. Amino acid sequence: CASSLALVAGGNTNTGELFF.

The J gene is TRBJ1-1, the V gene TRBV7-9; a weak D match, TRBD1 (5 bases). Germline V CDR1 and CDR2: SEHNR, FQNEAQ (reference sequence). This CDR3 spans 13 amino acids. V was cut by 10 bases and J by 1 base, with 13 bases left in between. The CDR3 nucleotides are TGTGCCATTTTAAGGACACCGAACACTGAAGCTTTCTTT. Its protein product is CAILRTPNTEAFF.

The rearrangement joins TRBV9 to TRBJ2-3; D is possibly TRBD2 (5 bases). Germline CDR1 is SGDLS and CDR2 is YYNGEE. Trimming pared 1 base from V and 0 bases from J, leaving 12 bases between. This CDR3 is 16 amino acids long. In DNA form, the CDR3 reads TGTGCCAGCAGCGTACAGGACTCTTCTAGCACAGATACGCAGTATTTT. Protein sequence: CASSVQDSSSTDTQYF. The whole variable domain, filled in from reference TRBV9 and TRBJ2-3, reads DSGVTQTPKHLITATGQRVTLRCSPRSGDLSVYWYQQSLDQGLQFLIQYYNGEERAKGNILERFSAQQFPDLHSELNLSSLELGDSALYFCASSVQDSSSTDTQYFGPGTRLTVL.

The CDR3: CASSYDRASTEAFF. In nucleotides, the CDR3 is TGTGCCAGCAGTTACGACAGGGCCTCAACTGAAGCTTTCTTT. The rearrangement uses TRBV6-2 or TRBV6-3 and TRBJ1-1; 7 bases fit TRBD1. The ends lost 2 bases at V and 5 bases at J; junction bases unmatched: 5. This CDR3 has 14 residues. CDR1 and CDR2 (germline): MNHEY, SVGEGT.

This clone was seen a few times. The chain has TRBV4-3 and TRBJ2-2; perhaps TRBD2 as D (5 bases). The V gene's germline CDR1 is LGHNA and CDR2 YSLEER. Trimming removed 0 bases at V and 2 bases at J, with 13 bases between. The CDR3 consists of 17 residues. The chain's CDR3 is CASSQDLGLANTGELFF. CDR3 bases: TGCGCCAGCAGCCAAGATTTAGGGCTAGCTAACACCGGGGAGCTGTTTTTT.

CDR3 loop: CASSYTTSGGYNEQFF. In DNA form, the CDR3 reads TGTGCCAGCAGTTACACGACTAGCGGGGGTTACAATGAGCAGTTCTTC. This chain connects TRBV6-5 to TRBJ2-1; 12 nucleotides line up with TRBD2. The CDR3 has 16 amino acids. Germline V lookup: CDR1 MNHEY, CDR2 SVGAGI. After removal of 2 bases from V and 4 bases from J, the junction contained 3 bases not matched to a gene.

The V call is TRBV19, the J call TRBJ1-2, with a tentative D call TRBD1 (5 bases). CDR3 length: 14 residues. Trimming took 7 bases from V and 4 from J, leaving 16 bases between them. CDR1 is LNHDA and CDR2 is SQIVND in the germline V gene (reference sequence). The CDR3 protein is CASTGDSSAYGYTF. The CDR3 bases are TGTGCCAGTACCGGGGACTCATCGGCCTATGGCTACACCTTC.

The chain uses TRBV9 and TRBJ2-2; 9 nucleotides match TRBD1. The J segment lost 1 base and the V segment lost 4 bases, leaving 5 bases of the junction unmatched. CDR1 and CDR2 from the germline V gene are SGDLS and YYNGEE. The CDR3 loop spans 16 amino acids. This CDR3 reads CASSPKDRGNTGELFF. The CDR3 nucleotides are TGTGCCAGCAGCCCAAAGGACAGGGGGAACACCGGGGAGCTGTTTTTT.

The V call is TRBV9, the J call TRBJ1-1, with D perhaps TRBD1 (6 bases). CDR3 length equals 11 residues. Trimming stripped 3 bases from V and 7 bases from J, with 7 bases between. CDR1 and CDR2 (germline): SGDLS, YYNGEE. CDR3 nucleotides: TGTGCCAGCAGCGCGACAGGTGAAGCTTTCTTT. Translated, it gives CASSATGEAFF.

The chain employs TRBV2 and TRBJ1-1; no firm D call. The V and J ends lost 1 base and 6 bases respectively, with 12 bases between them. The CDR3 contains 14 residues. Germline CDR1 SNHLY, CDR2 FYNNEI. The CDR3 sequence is CASSEDGTLPEAFF. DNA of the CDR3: TGTGCCAGCAGTGAAGACGGTACTTTACCTGAAGCTTTCTTT.

CDR3 sequence reads: CASSLALLAGAFF. The CDR3 nucleotides read TGTGCCAGCAGCTTAGCGTTGTTGGCGGGAGCTTTCTTT. V gene TRBV11-1 combines with J gene TRBJ1-1; D unresolved. The germline V and J ends were trimmed by 0 bases and 10 bases, with 12 bases remaining between them. Germline loops: CDR1 SGHAT, CDR2 FQDESV (reference sequence). The length of the CDR3 is 13 residues.